This is a list of T cell receptor beta chains from one sample in a study of Graves' ophthalmopathy and Graves' hyperthyroidism. MiXCR was run by TCRdb on the multiplex PCR reads, yielding one entry per CDR3 protein. The sample lists 650,000 to 900,000 distinct CDR3 sequences, 40% seen once, with about 40% in the top ten. The sample taken for sequencing was peripheral blood. These TCRs come from an adult man with Graves' ophthalmopathy. Both conserved end residues are part of each CDR3. A D gene is named only where the DNA matches it firmly. Size is stated for part of the rows, as once, few or many counts, or as a class when the clone is expanded.

length: 14; J: TRBJ2-5; size: few; D: NA; V: TRBV16; DNA: TGTGCCAGCAGCCAATCAACTAGCAGGGAGACCCAGTACTTC; CDR3: CASSQSTSRETQYF
length: 13; J: TRBJ2-7; size: many; D: NA; V: TRBV7-6; DNA: TGTGCCGGGGAGTGGGACCGGGTCTACGAGCAGTACTTC; CDR3: CAGEWDRVYEQYF
length: 14; J: TRBJ2-7; size: NA; D: NA; V: TRBV29-1; DNA: TGCAGCATGAATCTTCCGGGCTGGGCCTACGAGCAGTACTTC; CDR3: CSMNLPGWAYEQYF
length: 12; J: TRBJ1-1; size: many; D: NA; V: TRBV6-5; DNA: TGTGCCAGCAGTTATGACAGGCTTGAAGCTTTCTTT; CDR3: CASSYDRLEAFF
length: 15; J: TRBJ2-7; size: NA; D: TRBD2; V: TRBV3-1; DNA: TGTGCCAGCAGCCAAGTAGGCGGGAGTCCCTACGAGCAGTACTTC; CDR3: CASSQVGGSPYEQYF
length: 15; J: TRBJ2-7; size: few; D: TRBD2; V: TRBV20-1; DNA: TGCAGTGCTAGACAGCTAGCGGGTAACTCCTACGAGCAGTACTTC; CDR3: CSARQLAGNSYEQYF
length: 15; J: TRBJ1-3; size: many; D: TRBD1; V: TRBV25-1; DNA: TGTGCCAGCAGTGGATGGACAGGGTCTGGAAACACCATATATTTT; CDR3: CASSGWTGSGNTIYF
length: 17; J: TRBJ2-7; size: NA; D: TRBD2; V: TRBV7-8; DNA: TGTGCCAGCAGCTCCAGGTTAGAGCGGGGGGACTCCTACGAGCAGTACTTC; CDR3: CASSSRLERGDSYEQYF
length: 14; J: TRBJ1-2; size: NA; D: TRBD1; V: TRBV29-1; DNA: TGCAGCGTTGAAGGAGGGACAGGGTTATATGGCTACACCTTC; CDR3: CSVEGGTGLYGYTF
length: 15; J: TRBJ2-2; size: once; D: NA; V: TRBV5-6; DNA: TGTGCCAGCAGCGATGAGGGGCTGGGCACCGGGGAGCTGTTTTTT; CDR3: CASSDEGLGTGELFF
length: 13; J: TRBJ1-1; size: NA; D: NA; V: TRBV12-3/TRBV12-4; DNA: TGTGCCAGCAGTACCACCCGACAGGCTGAAGCTTTCTTT; CDR3: CASSTTRQAEAFF
length: 15; J: TRBJ1-2; size: many; D: NA; V: TRBV7-2; DNA: TGTGCCAGCAGCGTAGCTCACATGTTCTCTTATGGCTACACCTTC; CDR3: CASSVAHMFSYGYTF
length: 19; J: TRBJ2-5; size: NA; D: TRBD2; V: TRBV5-4; DNA: TGTGCCAGCAGCCAAGAGGGACTAGCGGGAGGAGGGAGGGGAGAGACCCAGTACTTC; CDR3: CASSQEGLAGGGRGETQYF
length: 12; J: TRBJ1-2; size: NA; D: NA; V: TRBV7-9; DNA: TGTGCCAGCAGCTACAGATCTCATGGCTACACCTTC; CDR3: CASSYRSHGYTF
length: 15; J: TRBJ2-5; size: NA; D: TRBD2; V: TRBV20-1; DNA: TGCAGTGCTAGATTCGGGGGAGGGCCCCAAGAGACCCAGTACTTC; CDR3: CSARFGGGPQETQYF
length: 16; J: TRBJ2-5; size: many; D: NA; V: TRBV25-1; DNA: TGTGCCAGCAGTGAATATAGGGGGGCAAGGTGGGAGACCCAGTACTTC; CDR3: CASSEYRGARWETQYF
length: 15; J: TRBJ1-6; size: NA; D: NA; V: TRBV5-5; DNA: TGTGCCAGCAGCAGACAGGTGTCGGGTAATTCACCCCTCCACTTT; CDR3: CASSRQVSGNSPLHF
length: 16; J: TRBJ2-3; size: NA; D: NA; V: TRBV19; DNA: TGTGCCAGTAGTATTGCAGCGGAGCACCGCACAGATACGCAGTATTTT; CDR3: CASSIAAEHRTDTQYF
length: 16; J: TRBJ1-1; size: NA; D: NA; V: TRBV19; DNA: TGTGCCAGTAGTATAGGCAGGTGGTCGGCCAACACTGAAGCTTTCTTT; CDR3: CASSIGRWSANTEAFF
length: 14; J: TRBJ1-2; size: many; D: NA; V: TRBV5-5; DNA: TGTGCCAGCAGCTCAGCAGCGGACATGGCTGGCTACACCTTC; CDR3: CASSSAADMAGYTF
length: 14; J: TRBJ2-7; size: few; D: NA; V: TRBV19; DNA: TGTGCCAGTAGTCCTGGCTGGGGACTCTACGAGCAGTACTTC; CDR3: CASSPGWGLYEQYF
length: 13; J: TRBJ1-1; size: NA; D: NA; V: TRBV29-1; DNA: TGCAGCTTGAATGGCAACATGAACACTGAAGCTTTCTTT; CDR3: CSLNGNMNTEAFF
length: 15; J: TRBJ1-5; size: many; D: NA; V: TRBV6-1; DNA: TGTGCCAGCCTTGTGACGCGAGATAGCAATCAGCCCCAGCATTTT; CDR3: CASLVTRDSNQPQHF
length: 14; J: TRBJ2-7; size: few; D: NA; V: TRBV20-1; DNA: TGCAGTGGGAATCTTGGGGGGTACGGCTACGAGCAGTACTTC; CDR3: CSGNLGGYGYEQYF
length: 15; J: TRBJ1-5; size: NA; D: NA; V: TRBV19; DNA: TGTGCCAGTAGTACCCCTGACAGATACAATCAGCCCCAGCATTTT; CDR3: CASSTPDRYNQPQHF
length: 13; J: TRBJ2-2; size: many; D: TRBD1; V: TRBV29-1; DNA: TGCAGCGTTGACGGACAGGGAGGCGGGGAGCTGTTTTTT; CDR3: CSVDGQGGGELFF
length: 15; J: TRBJ2-5; size: NA; D: NA; V: TRBV2; DNA: TGTGCCAGCAGTGCTAGAGATGGGACTTCAGAGACCCAGTACTTC; CDR3: CASSARDGTSETQYF
length: 12; J: TRBJ2-7; size: NA; D: NA; V: TRBV29-1; DNA: TGCAGCGCCGAATCAGGCCTCCACGAGCAGTACTTC; CDR3: CSAESGLHEQYF
length: 15; J: TRBJ1-1; size: NA; D: NA; V: TRBV4-2; DNA: TGTGCCAGCAGCCAACCGACAGGCTTAAACACTGAAGCTTTCTTT; CDR3: CASSQPTGLNTEAFF
length: 15; J: TRBJ2-3; size: NA; D: NA; V: TRBV7-3; DNA: TGTGCCAGCGGGCAGGGTCTGGGTACGGCAGATACGCAGTATTTT; CDR3: CASGQGLGTADTQYF
length: 16; J: TRBJ1-4; size: NA; D: TRBD1; V: TRBV2; DNA: TGTGCCAGCAGTGAAGGCGGGACAGGGAAAGGTGAAAAACTGTTTTTT; CDR3: CASSEGGTGKGEKLFF
length: 15; J: TRBJ2-5; size: few; D: NA; V: TRBV4-1; DNA: TGCGCCAGCAGCCAAGGACTTCAGGAGGTGAAGACCCAGTACTTC; CDR3: CASSQGLQEVKTQYF
length: 15; J: TRBJ1-6; size: many; D: NA; V: TRBV16; DNA: TGTGCCAGCAGCCAATCGAGGAGGGGCAATTCACCCCTCCACTTT; CDR3: CASSQSRRGNSPLHF
length: 14; J: TRBJ2-5; size: NA; D: NA; V: TRBV7-9; DNA: TGTGCCAGCAGCCTAGCTTTAGGGGTGGAGACCCAGTACTTC; CDR3: CASSLALGVETQYF
length: 13; J: TRBJ1-1; size: NA; D: TRBD1; V: TRBV2; DNA: TGTGCCAGCTTCGGACAGGGGAACACTGAAGCTTTCTTT; CDR3: CASFGQGNTEAFF
length: 13; J: TRBJ1-5; size: many; D: NA; V: TRBV2; DNA: TGTGCCAGCAGTTCTGGGTTGAATCAGCCCCAGCATTTT; CDR3: CASSSGLNQPQHF
length: 13; J: TRBJ1-2; size: many; D: NA; V: TRBV25-1; DNA: TGTGCCAGCAGTGATTCAGGGGAGTATGGCTACACCTTC; CDR3: CASSDSGEYGYTF
length: 17; J: TRBJ2-2; size: NA; D: TRBD2; V: TRBV7-9; DNA: TGTGCCAGCAGCCCGTATAGCGGGGGGGCCGCAGCCGGGGAGCTGTTTTTT; CDR3: CASSPYSGGAAAGELFF
length: 14; J: TRBJ1-3; size: NA; D: NA; V: TRBV7-3; DNA: TGTGCCAGCAGCTTAACGTCTGTTGGAAACACCATATATTTT; CDR3: CASSLTSVGNTIYF
length: 12; J: TRBJ2-7; size: many; D: NA; V: TRBV5-6; DNA: TGTGCCAGCAGCTTGGCAGGGACCGAGCAGTACTTC; CDR3: CASSLAGTEQYF
length: 18; J: TRBJ1-5; size: many; D: TRBD1; V: TRBV2; DNA: TGTGCCAGCAGTTTCCCGACAGGGGGTAAGGGAAGCAATCAGCCCCAGCATTTT; CDR3: CASSFPTGGKGSNQPQHF
length: 14; J: TRBJ1-4; size: NA; D: TRBD1; V: TRBV15; DNA: TGTGCCACCAGCATAGACAGGGCGGACGAAAAACTGTTTTTT; CDR3: CATSIDRADEKLFF
length: 17; J: TRBJ1-6; size: NA; D: TRBD1; V: TRBV29-1; DNA: TGCAGTGCCCCGAGACCGCCCGGAAGACAGGGCCCCTCACCCCTCCACTTT; CDR3: CSAPRPPGRQGPSPLHF
length: 13; J: TRBJ2-5; size: NA; D: TRBD2; V: TRBV20-1; DNA: TGCAGCGGGGGACTAGCAGTTCAAGAGACCCAGTACTTC; CDR3: CSGGLAVQETQYF
length: 12; J: TRBJ2-5; size: NA; D: NA; V: TRBV29-1; DNA: TGCAGCGTAACAGGGAATGGGGAGACCCAGTACTTC; CDR3: CSVTGNGETQYF
length: 14; J: TRBJ1-2; size: NA; D: NA; V: TRBV6-5; DNA: TGTGCCAGCAGTGCACGACGGAAACCCTATGGCTACACCTTC; CDR3: CASSARRKPYGYTF
length: 13; J: TRBJ2-7; size: few; D: NA; V: TRBV6-6; DNA: TGTGCCAGCAGTTTATATTTCTCCTACGAGCAGTACTTC; CDR3: CASSLYFSYEQYF
length: 16; J: TRBJ2-5; size: NA; D: NA; V: TRBV7-2; DNA: TGTGCCAGCAGCCCCAGGGGTGGGATCGGGCAAGAGACCCAGTACTTC; CDR3: CASSPRGGIGQETQYF
length: 16; J: TRBJ1-5; size: NA; D: NA; V: TRBV19; DNA: TGTGCCAGTAGTATCATCGGGGCGTCTAGCAATCAGCCCCAGCATTTT; CDR3: CASSIIGASSNQPQHF
length: 16; J: TRBJ2-7; size: NA; D: TRBD2; V: TRBV20-1; DNA: TGCAGTGCTAGAGCCTTTCAGAGAGCGGGGGCCTACGAGCAGTACTTC; CDR3: CSARAFQRAGAYEQYF
length: 13; J: TRBJ1-5; size: many; D: NA; V: TRBV10-2; DNA: TGCGCCAGCAGTGAGTCTCGCGGTCAGCCCCAGCATTTT; CDR3: CASSESRGQPQHF
length: 15; J: TRBJ1-4; size: NA; D: NA; V: TRBV7-2; DNA: TGTGCCAGCAGCTTATTGGGGGGGATTAATGAAAAACTGTTTTTT; CDR3: CASSLLGGINEKLFF
length: 13; J: TRBJ1-1; size: NA; D: NA; V: TRBV19; DNA: TGTGCCAGTAGTTTTGTGTTGAACACTGAAGCTTTCTTT; CDR3: CASSFVLNTEAFF
length: 16; J: TRBJ2-2; size: few; D: NA; V: TRBV7-9; DNA: TGTGCCAGCAGCTCCAATACGGGACAGAACACCGGGGAGCTGTTTTTT; CDR3: CASSSNTGQNTGELFF
length: 15; J: TRBJ1-6; size: few; D: TRBD1; V: TRBV5-5; DNA: TGTGCCAGCAGCTTGTATGGGACAGGGCGTTCACCCCTCCACTTT; CDR3: CASSLYGTGRSPLHF